This T cell receptor (beta chain) was retrieved from a study of chemoradiotherapy in HPV16-positive cancers. Germline V gives CDR1 SQVTM, CDR2 ANQGSEA. Trimming stripped 1 base from V and 0 bases from J, with 4 bases between. CDR3 size: 13 residues. The protocol was immunoSEQ multiplex PCR, while the TCRdb copy is restricted to in-frame clones and leaves out a portion. The sample has 4,000 to 5,000 clones; 90% are singletons. Samples were taken several times over chemoradiotherapy. This receptor was identified in a human donor with HPV-associated anogenital cancer. The source was tumor tissue, collected from a patient who underwent chemoradiotherapy. The gene calls are TRBV29-1 and TRBJ1-3; D not certain. The CDR3 sequence is CSVEVSSGNTIYF. In DNA form, the CDR3 reads TGCAGCGTTGAAGTTAGCTCTGGAAACACCATATATTTT.